Listed below are T cell receptor beta chains from one sample, sequenced in a study of cytomegalovirus exposure and HLA in healthy donors. Method: immunoSEQ multiplex PCR; TCRdb's copy keeps in-frame clones and lacks some. The sample gives about 94,000 clones, about 62% of which show up once; about 3.9% is in the top ten. The specimen was PBMCs. Receptors were obtained from a man in his thirties or forties in good health and CMV-seronegative. Each CDR3 is given with its conserved first and last residue. D genes are given only for firm matches. For some rows the clone size is stated as once, few or many, or as a class when expanded; others skip it.

j_call d_call clone_size v_call cdr3_nt cdr3_aa
TRBJ2-2 TRBD2 few TRBV6-5 TGTGCCAGCAGTCCCCTAGCGGGGGACACCGGGGAGCTGTTTTTT CASSPLAGDTGELFF
TRBJ2-3 TRBD2 few TRBV27 TGTGCCAGCAGTTCTCCGGGACTAGCGGGATTGATGGCTGGCACAGATACGCAGTATTTT CASSSPGLAGLMAGTDTQYF
TRBJ1-2 TRBD1 few TRBV30 TGTGCCTGGAGGAAGTCGGGACAGCTAATCTATGGCTACACCTTC CAWRKSGQLIYGYTF
TRBJ2-1 . . TRBV29-1 TGCAGCGTCGAGGCAGGGTTCAATGAGCAGTTCTTC CSVEAGFNEQFF
TRBJ1-1 . . TRBV6-5 TGTGCCAGCAGATCATTTCAGGGTTCCGAAGCTTTCTTT CASRSFQGSEAFF
TRBJ2-3 TRBD2 . TRBV6-5 TGTGCCAGCAGATACATAGCGGGAAGCCTAGGTACGCAGTATTTT CASRYIAGSLGTQYF
TRBJ2-1 TRBD2 . TRBV6-4 TGTGCCAGCAGCTCCTCACGGGACTACCCAACTGAGCAGTTCTTC CASSSSRDYPTEQFF
TRBJ2-7 . few TRBV7-9 TGTGCCAGCAGCCCCTGGGGGACGGGACAAACCTACGAGCAGTACTTC CASSPWGTGQTYEQYF
TRBJ2-2 . . TRBV11-3 TGTGCCAGCAGCTTAGGCCCGGGGAATGGGGAGCTGTTTTTT CASSLGPGNGELFF
TRBJ2-7 . . TRBV19 TGTGCCAGTAGTATAGACGGGACATGGGAGCAGTACTTC CASSIDGTWEQYF
TRBJ2-7 . . TRBV6-1 TGTGCCAGCAGTGTCCCCGGGTTCATTCGGGGATTTAGCTACGAGCAGTACTTC CASSVPGFIRGFSYEQYF
TRBJ2-2 . few TRBV7-9 TGTGCCAGCAGCTTAGCCGGGGACACCGGGGAGCTGTTTTTT CASSLAGDTGELFF
TRBJ2-7 TRBD1 once TRBV14 TGTGCCATCAGTGGGACAGGGGGCCGGAGCTCCTACGAGCAGTACTTC CAISGTGGRSSYEQYF
TRBJ1-3 . few TRBV6-1 TGTGCCAGCAGCCCCATGAGCGCATCAGGGGTCACCATATATTTT CASSPMSASGVTIYF
TRBJ2-2 . . TRBV5-4 TGTGCCAGCAGCTTGATCGGTGGCACCGGGGAGCTGTTTTTT CASSLIGGTGELFF
TRBJ2-7 TRBD2 few TRBV19 TGTGCCAGTAGTTCTCCTTCGGGGGGCGAGCAGTACTTC CASSSPSGGEQYF
TRBJ1-6 . few TRBV2 TGTGCCAGCAGTGCGGGAGGGAATTCACCCCTCCACTTT CASSAGGNSPLHF
TRBJ2-7 TRBD2 . TRBV5-6 TGTGCCAGCAGCTCGGGACTAGCGGGGACCTACGAGCAGTACTTC CASSSGLAGTYEQYF
TRBJ2-7 . . TRBV11-2 TGTGCCAGCAGCTCCGCCCCGGTACGCGAGCAGTACTTC CASSSAPVREQYF
TRBJ2-7 TRBD1 . TRBV19 TGTGCCAGTAGTATCTTGACAGGGGGAAGCTACGAGCAGTACTTC CASSILTGGSYEQYF
TRBJ2-7 . . TRBV7-9 TGTGCCAGCAGCCGAAGGGGCTACGAGCAGTACTTC CASSRRGYEQYF
TRBJ2-2 . . TRBV6-1 TGTGCCAGCAGTGAATCGGAGGGATTGGACACCGGGGAGCTGTTTTTT CASSESEGLDTGELFF
TRBJ2-4 . . TRBV5-5 TGTGCCAGCAGCTCAGACAGTTGGAGTTCCAAAAACATTCAGTACTTC CASSSDSWSSKNIQYF
TRBJ1-2 TRBD1 . TRBV2 TGTGCCAGCAAAGAGACAGGGTTTGGAAACTATGGCTACACCTTC CASKETGFGNYGYTF
TRBJ2-7 . . TRBV7-3 TGTGCCAGCAGCTTCGGGGTGAATTACGAGCAGTACTTC CASSFGVNYEQYF
TRBJ1-4 TRBD1 . TRBV7-8 TGTGCCAGCAGCTTAGCACTACAGGGGGATGAAAAACTGTTTTTT CASSLALQGDEKLFF
TRBJ2-1 TRBD2 . TRBV5-4 TGTGCCAGCAGCTTGGTGGGGGGGGCCTACAATGAGCAGTTCTTC CASSLVGGAYNEQFF
TRBJ2-3 TRBD1 . TRBV6-4 TGTGCCAGCAGTGACTCGGACAGGTTCCTTATCTGGACAGATACGCAGTATTTT CASSDSDRFLIWTDTQYF
TRBJ2-2 TRBD2 . TRBV7-2 TGTGCCAGCAGCTTAGCGGGAGGGAGACGGGGGGGCCGGTCCGGGGAGCTGTTTTTT CASSLAGGRRGGRSGELFF
TRBJ2-1 TRBD2 . TRBV25-1 TGTGCCAGCAGTGAAGGGAGCGGGGGGTACAATGAGCAGTTCTTC CASSEGSGGYNEQFF
TRBJ2-7 . . TRBV7-2 TGTGCCAGCAGCTTAATACAGGGATTAACCTACGAGCAGTACTTC CASSLIQGLTYEQYF
TRBJ1-5 . . TRBV21-1 TGTGCCAGCAGCAAAGACAGGCCGGTCTCCCAGCCCCAGCATTTT CASSKDRPVSQPQHF
TRBJ2-1 . . TRBV7-9 TGTGCCAGCAGCCCCCCTGAGGGAGACAATGAGCAGTTCTTC CASSPPEGDNEQFF
TRBJ1-2 TRBD1 . TRBV2 TGTGCCAGCAGTGGAAGGGGGCAGGCCTATGGCTACACCTTC CASSGRGQAYGYTF
TRBJ2-1 TRBD2 . TRBV7-2 TGTGCCAGCAGCTTAGGCCTAGCGGGGGGGCAGGGAGAGCAGTTCTTC CASSLGLAGGQGEQFF
TRBJ1-2 . . TRBV12-5 TGTGCTAGTGGTCCGCCGACACGAAACTATGGCTACACCTTC CASGPPTRNYGYTF
TRBJ1-2 TRBD1 . TRBV27 TGTGCCAGCAGACGGACAGGGCTGGATGGCTACACCTTC CASRRTGLDGYTF
TRBJ2-1 TRBD1 . TRBV7-8 TGTGCCAGCAGCGGACAGGGGAGCAATGAGCAGTTCTTC CASSGQGSNEQFF
TRBJ2-1 TRBD1 once TRBV6-6 TGTGCCAGCAGGATCGAGGGGACAGGTCAGTTCTTC CASRIEGTGQFF